This T cell receptor beta chain was recorded in a study of blood T cell repertoires in COVID-19. Study as a whole: Spain, Italy and the United States supplied samples that represented acute and convalescent COVID-19. In each case, the material was cDNA or gDNA derived from T cells, B-cell-depleted T cells, or PBMCs.

Germline-derived CDR1 and CDR2 are MNHEY and SVGEGT. The V segment lost 0 bases and the J segment 5 bases; nucleotides outside the gene matches: 11. The CDR3 totals 17 residues. Authors' analysis steps: Amplification of reference gene primers was used by the study to estimate nucleated cell counts. TCRdb's copy holds only in-frame clones and misses some; the assay was immunoSEQ multiplex PCR. V and J calls and clone size are copied from that table; D and trimming were computed from the DNA. The repertoire includes 70,000 or so clones, around nine tenths of them detected once, and approximately 1.4% sits in the top ten.

The clonotype comes from a man aged 50 to 60 with acute or convalescent COVID-19. V usage is TRBV6-2 or TRBV6-3 and J usage is TRBJ2-5, with 8 bases aligning to TRBD1. Sequences were obtained from peripheral blood. The CDR3 protein is CASSYSMYQGARETQYF. CDR3 DNA: TGTGCCAGCAGTTACTCGATGTACCAGGGGGCTCGGGAGACCCAGTACTTC.